This T cell receptor (beta chain) was captured in a study of kidney transplant recipient with SARS-CoV-2 infection. This clonotype was detected ten times or more. Germline CDR1 reads MNHEY; CDR2 reads SMNVEV (reference sequence). CDR3 length equals 13 residues. Between the trimmed V and J ends, which lost 0 bases and 7 bases, there was a span of 10 bases. TCRdb re-called the reads through MiXCR, storing one row per CDR3 protein. The repertoire consists of 250,000 or so distinct CDR3 sequences, with around 28% occurring once and the leading ten covering almost 7.5%. This TCR was recovered from a male patient aged 30 to 40 who had COVID-19 and was a kidney transplant recipient. Some T cells may trace back to the graft donor. The V call is TRBV27, the J call TRBJ2-7; D is perhaps TRBD2 (5 bases). Sample: a blood sample, taken at baseline and on day 111 from a kidney transplant recipient. CDR3 amino acids: CASSLSRTGEQYF. Written as DNA, the CDR3 is TGTGCCAGCAGTTTATCCCGTACGGGAGAGCAGTACTTC.